Described below is a single T cell receptor (beta chain) sequence and its context. This clone has only one observation. No antigen is known for it. Per-nucleotide qualities are absent, and no much larger clonotype sits a single base away. One collaborating source in Seattle enrolled patients while the patients were actively infected and followed the patients over time throughout the course of disease. Collaborating institutions collected whole blood in K2EDTA tubes following their own protocols. Collaborator samples were shipped for TCRbeta analysis as frozen whole blood, isolated PBMCs, or DNA extracted from either sample type. The sample is drawn from a study of blood T cell repertoires in COVID-19 (TCRdb year 2020). Background for the entire study: Samples from collaborators originated in the United States, Italy and Spain and spanned both the acute and convalescent phases of COVID-19. Samples came from the ongoing ImmuneRACE study (first 160 participants) plus 1,254 subjects from 6 global collaborators. The prospective study material was composed of cDNA or gDNA derived from T cells, B-cell-depleted T cells, or PBMCs. The sample metadata nearly always contained a de-identified subject ID, COVID-19 status, age in years and sex. The repertoires were released in a freely available public database meant as a resource for research on the immune response to SARS-CoV-2. Where available, HLA class I and class II types were obtained from metadata supplied by the sample provider rather than from assay-based typing. Subjects who had been exposed to COVID-19, were actively infected with it, or had recovered from it provided the deeply sampled blood TCRbeta repertoires that made up the dataset. Results the study describes overall, beyond this receptor: The amount of clinical and demographic metadata varied by source and participant and was provided uncurated.

TCRbeta CDR3 regions were amplified from genomic DNA by means of the immunoSEQ Assay, a bias-controlled multiplex PCR. The authors processed their data as follows. The number of nucleated cells in each sample was estimated from the amplification of reference gene primers within the assay. To quantify the absolute abundance of each unique TCRbeta CDR3 rearrangement, sequence reads were collapsed and filtered. For each sample, productive Simpson clonality was calculated as the square root of Simpson's diversity index over productive rearrangements. The source is immuneACCESS, and TCRdb retained only in-frame sequences with V and J called. Part of the clones is not carried over; for the studies checked, unresolved V genes explain less than half of this, and the remainder is unexplained. That table is the source of V, J and clone size, and D and trimming were worked out from the DNA. Here the sample has 200,000 to 250,000 clones; about nine tenths occur a single time. The biggest ten clones account for approximately 2.5% of the sample.

Sequenced: peripheral blood. The receptor was derived from a man in his thirties or forties with COVID-19, enrolled during active disease.

The CDR3 protein: CATSQGQGQPQHF. The DNA reads TGTGCCACCAGTCAGGGTCAGGGTCAGCCCCAGCATTTT. The V and J genes are TRBV24-1 and TRBJ1-5; the D gene is perhaps TRBD1, from 5 matching bases. V lost 6 bases and J lost 6 bases; the stretch between them is 11 bases long. From its cysteine to its phenylalanine, the CDR3 spans 13 amino acids. Left in the record is the CDR3 DNA by itself, 39 bases read in frame from the first base. Per the germline V gene, KGHDR is the CDR1 and SFDVKD is the CDR2.